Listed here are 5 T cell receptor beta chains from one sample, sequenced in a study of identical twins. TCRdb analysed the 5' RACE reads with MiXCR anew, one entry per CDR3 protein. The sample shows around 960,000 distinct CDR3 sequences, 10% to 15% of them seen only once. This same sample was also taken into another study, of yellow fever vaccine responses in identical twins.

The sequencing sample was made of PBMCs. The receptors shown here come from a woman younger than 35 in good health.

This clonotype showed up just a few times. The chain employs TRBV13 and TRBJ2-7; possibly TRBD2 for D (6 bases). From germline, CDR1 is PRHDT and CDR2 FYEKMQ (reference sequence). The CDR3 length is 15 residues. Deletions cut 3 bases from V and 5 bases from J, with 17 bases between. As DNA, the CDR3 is TGTGCCAGCAGCTTCCCCCCGGGGGAGAGGAACGAGCAGTACTTC. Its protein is CASSFPPGERNEQYF.

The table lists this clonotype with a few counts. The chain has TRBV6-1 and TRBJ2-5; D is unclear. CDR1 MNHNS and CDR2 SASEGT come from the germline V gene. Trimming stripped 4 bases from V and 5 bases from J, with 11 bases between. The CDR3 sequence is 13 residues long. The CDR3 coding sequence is TGTGCCAGCAGTGTCCCCCGATTGGAGACCCAGTACTTC. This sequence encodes CASSVPRLETQYF.

CDR3 residues: CASRSGQGITEQFF. CDR3 DNA sequence: TGTGCCAGCAGATCGGGACAGGGGATTACTGAGCAGTTCTTC. This sequence joins TRBV28 and TRBJ2-1, with TRBD1 matching over 10 bases. V trimming: 6 bases; J trimming: 9 bases; junction bases outside the gene matches: 8. This CDR3 comprises 14 residues. Germline assignment: CDR1 MDHEN and CDR2 SYDVKM.

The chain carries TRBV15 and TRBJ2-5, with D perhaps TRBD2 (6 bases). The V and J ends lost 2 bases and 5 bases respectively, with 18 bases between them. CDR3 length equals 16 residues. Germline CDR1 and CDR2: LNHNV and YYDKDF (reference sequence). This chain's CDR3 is CATSRSRLVTGETQYF. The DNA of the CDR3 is TGTGCCACCAGCAGAAGCAGACTAGTAACCGGGGAGACCCAGTACTTC.

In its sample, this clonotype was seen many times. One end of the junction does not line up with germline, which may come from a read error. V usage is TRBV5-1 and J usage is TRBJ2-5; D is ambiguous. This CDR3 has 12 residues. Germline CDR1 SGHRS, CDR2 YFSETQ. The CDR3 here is CASSLVAETQYF. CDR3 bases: TGTGCCAGCAGCTTGGTTGCGGAGACCCAGTACTTC. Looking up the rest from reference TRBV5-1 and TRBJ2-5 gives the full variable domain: KAGVTQTPRYLIKTRGQQVTLSCSPISGHRSVSWYQQTPGQGLQFLFEYFSETQRNKGNFPGRFSGRQFSNSRSEMNVSTLELGDSALYLCASSLVAETQYFGPGTRLLVL.